This entry concerns a single T cell receptor beta chain. TCR beta VDJ combinations and CDR3 sequences were profiled from genomic DNA. MiXCR, applied by TCRdb to the reads, yields one record per CDR3 protein. The data show 35,000 to 40,000 distinct CDR3 sequences, more than 75% seen once. Trimming removed 4 bases from V and 11 bases from J; junction bases left unmatched: 11. CDR3 size: 13 residues. The V gene's germline CDR1 is SGHDT and CDR2 YYEEEE. The sample originates from a study of CD8+CD57+ T cells in acquired aplastic anemia. V usage is TRBV5-6 and J usage is TRBJ1-2; 7 nucleotides line up with TRBD1. This TCR derives from a human donor in good health, serving as a control. Sample: sorted CD4+, CD8+, or CD8+CD57+ T cells (not recorded which) from PBMCs. For the CDR3, the DNA is TGTGCCAGCAGCCTGACGACAGGGCGCGGTTACACCTTC. It translates to CASSLTTGRGYTF.